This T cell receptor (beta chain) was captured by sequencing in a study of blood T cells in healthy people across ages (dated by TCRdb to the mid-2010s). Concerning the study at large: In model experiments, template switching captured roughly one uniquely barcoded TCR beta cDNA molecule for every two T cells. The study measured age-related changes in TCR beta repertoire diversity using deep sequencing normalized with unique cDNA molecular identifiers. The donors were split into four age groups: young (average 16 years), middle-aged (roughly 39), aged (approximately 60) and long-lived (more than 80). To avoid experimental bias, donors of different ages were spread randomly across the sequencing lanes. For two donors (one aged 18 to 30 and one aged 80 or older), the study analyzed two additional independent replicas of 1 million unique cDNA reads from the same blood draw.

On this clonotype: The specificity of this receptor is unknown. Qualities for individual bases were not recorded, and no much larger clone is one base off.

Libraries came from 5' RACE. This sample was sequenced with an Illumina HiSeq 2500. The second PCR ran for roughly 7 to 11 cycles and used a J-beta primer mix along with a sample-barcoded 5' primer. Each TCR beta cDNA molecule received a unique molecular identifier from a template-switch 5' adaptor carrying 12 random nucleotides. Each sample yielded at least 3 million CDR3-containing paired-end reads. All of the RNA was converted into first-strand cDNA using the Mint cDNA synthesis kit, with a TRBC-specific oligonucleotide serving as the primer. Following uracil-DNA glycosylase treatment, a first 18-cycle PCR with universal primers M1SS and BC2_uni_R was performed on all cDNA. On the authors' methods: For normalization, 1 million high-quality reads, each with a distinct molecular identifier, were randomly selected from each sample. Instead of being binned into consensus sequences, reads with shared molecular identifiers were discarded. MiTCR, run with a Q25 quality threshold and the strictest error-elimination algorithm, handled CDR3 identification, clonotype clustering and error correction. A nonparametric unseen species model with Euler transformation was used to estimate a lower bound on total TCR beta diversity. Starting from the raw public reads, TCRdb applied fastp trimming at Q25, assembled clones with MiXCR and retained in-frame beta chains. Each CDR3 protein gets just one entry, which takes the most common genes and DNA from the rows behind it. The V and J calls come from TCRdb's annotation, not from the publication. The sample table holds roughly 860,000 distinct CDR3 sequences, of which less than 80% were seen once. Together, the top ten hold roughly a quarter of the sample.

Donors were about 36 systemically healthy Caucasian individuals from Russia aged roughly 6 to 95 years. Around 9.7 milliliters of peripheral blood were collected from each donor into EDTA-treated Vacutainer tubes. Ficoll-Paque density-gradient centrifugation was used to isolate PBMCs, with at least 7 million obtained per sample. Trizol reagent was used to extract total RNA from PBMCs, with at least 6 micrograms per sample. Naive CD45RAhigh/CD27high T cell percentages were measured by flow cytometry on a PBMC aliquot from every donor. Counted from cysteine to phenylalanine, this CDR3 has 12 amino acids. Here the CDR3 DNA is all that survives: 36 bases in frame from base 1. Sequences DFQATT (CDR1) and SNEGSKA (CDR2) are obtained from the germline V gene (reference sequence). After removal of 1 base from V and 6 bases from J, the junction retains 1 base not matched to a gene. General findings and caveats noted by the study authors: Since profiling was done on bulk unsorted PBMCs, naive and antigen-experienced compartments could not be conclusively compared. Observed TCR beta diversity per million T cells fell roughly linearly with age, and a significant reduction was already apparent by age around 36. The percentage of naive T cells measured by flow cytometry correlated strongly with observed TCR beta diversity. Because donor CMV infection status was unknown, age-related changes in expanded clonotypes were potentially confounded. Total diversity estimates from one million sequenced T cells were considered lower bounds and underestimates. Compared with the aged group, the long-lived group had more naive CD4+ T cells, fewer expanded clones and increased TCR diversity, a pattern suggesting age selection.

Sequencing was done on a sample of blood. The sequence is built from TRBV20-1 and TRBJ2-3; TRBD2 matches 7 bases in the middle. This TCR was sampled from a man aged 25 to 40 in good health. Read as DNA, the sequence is TGCAGTGCTAGAGTCGGGGGGGATACGCAGTATTTT. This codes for CSARVGGDTQYF.